Below, 4 T cell receptor beta chains from the same sample are listed, as sequenced in a study of control samples from healthy donors and cancer patients (TCRdb year 2020). Library prep was done by the immunoSEQ multiplex PCR assay. Held by TCRdb, this immuneACCESS table contains in-frame sequences only and omits some clones. Under half of the omission traces to an unresolved V gene where checked; the cause of the rest is unknown. This sample lists hundreds of thousands of clones; around nine tenths were detected once. The ten biggest clones cover 5.5% to 7.5% of the sample. Sequencing was done on a sample of PBMCs. All receptors derive from a man aged 35 to 55 with head and neck cancer.

The rearrangement links TRBV7-2 to TRBJ2-1, with a weak D call TRBD1 (6 bases). From germline, CDR1 is SGHTA and CDR2 FQGNSA. V gave up 6 bases and J gave up 4 bases, with 16 bases separating them. This CDR3 region has 15 residues. In DNA, the CDR3 is TGTGCCAGCAGATCGTCCAGGGGCGCTTACAATGAGCAGTTCTTC. Protein sequence: CASRSSRGAYNEQFF.

The chain uses TRBV11-2 and TRBJ2-2; TRBD2 might be the D (5 bases). Trimming took 1 base from V and 4 from J, leaving 10 bases between them. This CDR3 is 15 amino acids long. The germline gives CDR1 SGHAT, CDR2 FQNNGV. CDR3 sequence: CASSLVGGSTGELFF. The CDR3 coding sequence is TGTGCCAGCAGCTTAGTCGGTGGGAGCACCGGGGAGCTGTTTTTT.

V usage is TRBV6-5 and J usage is TRBJ1-5; weak D call: TRBD1 (5 bases). The CDR3 sequence is 11 residues long. The V and J ends lost 7 bases and 11 bases respectively, with 12 bases between them. Per germline, CDR1 MNHEY and CDR2 SVGAGI. CDR3 nucleotide sequence: TGTGCCAGCAAGGGGTCCCAGGCCCAGCATTTT. Amino acid sequence: CASKGSQAQHF.

Concerning this clone itself: Within the sample, other DNA sequences also encode this same CDR3. The CDR3 bases are TGTGCCAGCACCTCGGTTGGCTTCGGCTATGGCTACACCTTC. Its protein is CASTSVGFGYGYTF. This chain connects TRBV6-5 to TRBJ1-2; D unresolved. CDR1 MNHEY and CDR2 SVGAGI come from the germline V gene. The CDR3 has 14 residues. Trimming pared 7 bases from V and 4 bases from J, leaving 16 bases between.